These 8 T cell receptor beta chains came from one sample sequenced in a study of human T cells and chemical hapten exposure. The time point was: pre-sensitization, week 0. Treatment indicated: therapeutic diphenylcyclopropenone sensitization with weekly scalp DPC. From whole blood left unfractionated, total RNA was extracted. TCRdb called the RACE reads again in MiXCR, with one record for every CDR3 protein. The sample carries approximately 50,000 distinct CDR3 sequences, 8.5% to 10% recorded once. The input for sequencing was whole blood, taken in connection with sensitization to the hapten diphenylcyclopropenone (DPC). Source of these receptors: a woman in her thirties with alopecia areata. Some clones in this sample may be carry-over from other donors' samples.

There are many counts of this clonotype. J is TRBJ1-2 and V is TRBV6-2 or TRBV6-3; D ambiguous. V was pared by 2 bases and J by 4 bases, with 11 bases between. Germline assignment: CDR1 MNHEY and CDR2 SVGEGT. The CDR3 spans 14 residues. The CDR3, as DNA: TGTGCCAGCAGTTACGGAGGGCACCTCTATGGCTACACCTTC. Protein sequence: CASSYGGHLYGYTF.

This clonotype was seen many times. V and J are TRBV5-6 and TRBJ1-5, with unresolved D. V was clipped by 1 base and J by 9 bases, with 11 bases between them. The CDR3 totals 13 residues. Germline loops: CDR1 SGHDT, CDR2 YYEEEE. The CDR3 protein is CASSLRPKGPQHF. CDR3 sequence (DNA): TGTGCCAGCAGCTTGAGACCCAAGGGGCCCCAGCATTTT. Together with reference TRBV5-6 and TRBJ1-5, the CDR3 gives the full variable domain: DAGVTQSPTHLIKTRGQQVTLRCSPKSGHDTVSWYQQALGQGPQFIFQYYEEEERQRGNFPDRFSGHQFPNYSSELNVNALLLGDSALYLCASSLRPKGPQHFGDGTRLSIL.

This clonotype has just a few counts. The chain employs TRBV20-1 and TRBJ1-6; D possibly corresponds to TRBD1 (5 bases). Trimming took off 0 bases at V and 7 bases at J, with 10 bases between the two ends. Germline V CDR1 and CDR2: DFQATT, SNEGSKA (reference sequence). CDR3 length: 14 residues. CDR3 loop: CSAREHRPNSPLHF. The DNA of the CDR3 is TGCAGTGCTAGAGAGCACAGGCCGAATTCACCCCTCCACTTT.

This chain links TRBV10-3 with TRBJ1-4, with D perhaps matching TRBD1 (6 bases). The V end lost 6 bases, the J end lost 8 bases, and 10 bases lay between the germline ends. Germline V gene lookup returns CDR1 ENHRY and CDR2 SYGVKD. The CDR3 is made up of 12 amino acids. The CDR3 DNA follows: TGTGCCATCAGACAGGGAGGGGAAAAACTGTTTTTT. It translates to CAIRQGGEKLFF.

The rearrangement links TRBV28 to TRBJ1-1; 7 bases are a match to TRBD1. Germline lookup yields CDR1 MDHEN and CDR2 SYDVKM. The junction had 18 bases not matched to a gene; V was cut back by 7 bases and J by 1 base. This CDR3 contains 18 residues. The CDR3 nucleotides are TGTGCCAGCACCGGAGACAGGGTATCCTCTACAAGGAACACTGAAGCTTTCTTT. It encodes CASTGDRVSSTRNTEAFF.

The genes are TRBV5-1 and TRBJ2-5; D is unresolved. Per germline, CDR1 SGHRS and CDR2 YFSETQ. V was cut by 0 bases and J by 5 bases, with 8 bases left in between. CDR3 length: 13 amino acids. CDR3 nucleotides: TGCGCCAGCAGCTTGGCCGGGTGGGAGACCCAGTACTTC. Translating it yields CASSLAGWETQYF.

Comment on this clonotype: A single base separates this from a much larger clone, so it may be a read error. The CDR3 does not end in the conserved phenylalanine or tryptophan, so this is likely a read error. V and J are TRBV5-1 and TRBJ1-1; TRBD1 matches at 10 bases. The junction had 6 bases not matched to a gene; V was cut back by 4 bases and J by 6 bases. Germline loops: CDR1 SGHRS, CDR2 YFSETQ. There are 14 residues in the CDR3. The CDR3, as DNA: TGCGCCAGCAGCCAAGGACAGGGGGAACCTGAAGCTTTCTTG. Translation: CASSQGQGEPEAFL.

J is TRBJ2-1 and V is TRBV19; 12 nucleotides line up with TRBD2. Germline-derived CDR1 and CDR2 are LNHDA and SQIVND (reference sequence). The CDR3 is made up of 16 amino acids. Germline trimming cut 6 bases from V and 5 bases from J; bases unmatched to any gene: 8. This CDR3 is CASSLRTSGVNNEQFF. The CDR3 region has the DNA TGTGCCAGTAGCTTGAGGACTAGCGGGGTCAACAATGAGCAGTTCTTC.